The rows below give T cell receptor beta chains drawn from one sample of a study of T-cell reconstitution after alpha-beta-depleted transplantation in children. In TCRdb, the PCR reads were re-called with MiXCR into one record per CDR3 protein. The sample lists about 980,000 distinct CDR3 sequences; about 29% were seen once. Here the sequenced sample was PBMCs, mostly from graft donor cells, taken 360 days after TCRalphabeta/CD19-depleted stem cell transplant. The receptor source for this set is a boy in the first two years of life who had a stem cell transplant for SCID, so the T cells may come from the graft donor. Each CDR3 is given with its conserved first and last residue. The D gene is left open where the match is weak. Size is stated for part of the rows, as once, few or many counts, or as a class when the clone is expanded.

V: TRBV15; J: TRBJ2-5; size: many; D: TRBD2; CDR3: CATSSGVEETQYF; DNA: TGTGCCACTTCAAGCGGGGTGGAGGAGACCCAGTACTTC
V: TRBV7-9; J: TRBJ2-1; size: .; D: TRBD1; CDR3: CASSFRDSINEQFF; DNA: TGTGCCAGCAGCTTCCGGGACAGTATTAATGAGCAGTTCTTC
V: TRBV6-2/TRBV6-3; J: TRBJ1-2; size: few; D: .; CDR3: CASSSWMRGYTF; DNA: TGTGCCAGCAGTTCCTGGATGAGGGGCTACACCTTC
V: TRBV7-9; J: TRBJ2-1; size: few; D: TRBD2; CDR3: CASSSTGTRVPNEQFF; DNA: TGTGCCAGCAGCTCCACCGGGACTAGGGTGCCTAATGAGCAGTTCTTC
V: TRBV7-9; J: TRBJ2-5; size: .; D: .; CDR3: CASSVGLMTQYF; DNA: TGTGCCAGCAGCGTGGGACTTATGACCCAGTACTTC
V: TRBV7-3; J: TRBJ1-5; size: once; D: .; CDR3: CASSYKEGQPQHF; DNA: TGTGCCAGCAGCTATAAAGAGGGCCAGCCCCAGCATTTT
V: TRBV20-1; J: TRBJ2-7; size: few; D: TRBD2; CDR3: CSVAGGQYEQYF; DNA: TGCAGTGTAGCGGGGGGGCAGTACGAGCAGTACTTC
V: TRBV3-1; J: TRBJ2-1; size: .; D: .; CDR3: CASSPGSYYNEQFF; DNA: TGTGCCAGCAGCCCAGGCAGCTACTACAATGAGCAGTTCTTC
V: TRBV15; J: TRBJ2-4; size: few; D: .; CDR3: CATSRDLSGVAKNIQYF; DNA: TGTGCCACCAGCAGAGATCTTAGCGGTGTAGCCAAAAACATTCAGTACTTC
V: TRBV5-1; J: TRBJ2-2; size: .; D: .; CDR3: CASSLLVPGAGELFF; DNA: TGCGCCAGCAGCTTGTTGGTCCCGGGTGCCGGGGAGCTGTTTTTT
V: TRBV5-6; J: TRBJ2-7; size: few; D: .; CDR3: CASSARTGSSYEQYF; DNA: TGTGCCAGCAGCGCGCGGACGGGGAGCTCCTACGAGCAGTACTTC
V: TRBV20-1; J: TRBJ2-7; size: many; D: .; CDR3: CSARVVTYEQYF; DNA: TGCAGTGCTAGGGTTGTAACCTACGAGCAGTACTTC
V: TRBV4-3; J: TRBJ1-1; size: few; D: .; CDR3: CASSQEVRFANTEAFF; DNA: TGCGCCAGCAGCCAAGAGGTCCGGTTTGCGAACACTGAAGCTTTCTTT
V: TRBV5-1; J: TRBJ2-1; size: .; D: .; CDR3: CASSTVARERYNEQFF; DNA: TGCGCCAGCAGCACGGTGGCCAGGGAAAGATACAATGAGCAGTTCTTC
V: TRBV7-6; J: TRBJ1-2; size: .; D: .; CDR3: CASSLVVGRGYTF; DNA: TGTGCCAGCAGCTTAGTGGTCGGTCGGGGCTACACCTTC
V: TRBV5-1; J: TRBJ2-1; size: few; D: .; CDR3: CASSSTGLQVQNNEQFF; DNA: TGCGCCAGCAGCTCAACGGGGCTCCAGGTGCAGAACAATGAGCAGTTCTTC
V: TRBV20-1; J: TRBJ2-7; size: few; D: .; CDR3: CSAGPRTYEQYF; DNA: TGCAGTGCCGGACCCCGGACCTACGAGCAGTACTTC
V: TRBV6-5; J: TRBJ1-2; size: few; D: .; CDR3: CASSYREHYGYTF; DNA: TGTGCCAGCAGTTACAGGGAGCACTATGGCTACACCTTC
V: TRBV20-1; J: TRBJ2-2; size: few; D: .; CDR3: CSARGAGAPNTGELFF; DNA: TGCAGTGCTAGAGGAGCCGGGGCACCTAACACCGGGGAGCTGTTTTTT
V: TRBV6-1; J: TRBJ2-5; size: .; D: TRBD1; CDR3: CASRKPGGGETQYF; DNA: TGTGCCAGCAGAAAACCAGGGGGCGGAGAGACCCAGTACTTC
V: TRBV4-1; J: TRBJ2-1; size: .; D: .; CDR3: CASSQDRGTSSYNEQFF; DNA: TGCGCCAGCAGCCAAGATAGGGGCACTAGCTCCTACAATGAGCAGTTCTTC
V: TRBV5-1; J: TRBJ2-7; size: few; D: .; CDR3: CASSLTTGNYEQYF; DNA: TGCGCCAGCAGCTTGACTACAGGGAACTACGAGCAGTACTTC
V: TRBV6-6; J: TRBJ2-1; size: .; D: .; CDR3: CASSSDTSVEFF; DNA: TGTGCCAGCAGCTCTGACACCTCCGTGGAGTTCTTC
V: TRBV1; J: TRBJ2-3; size: few; D: .; CDR3: CTSSQDSSGGAPDTQYF; DNA: TGCACCAGCAGCCAAGATTCCAGCGGGGGGGCCCCAGATACGCAGTATTTT
V: TRBV20-1; J: TRBJ1-5; size: .; D: .; CDR3: CSAQRGAGVNQPQHF; DNA: TGCAGTGCCCAACGGGGGGCAGGGGTCAATCAGCCCCAGCATTTT